What follows are 13 T cell receptor beta chains derived from one specimen sequenced in a study of T cell repertoires in cytomegalovirus infection. TCRdb analysed the reads with MiXCR anew, one entry per CDR3 protein. The table shows hundreds of thousands of distinct CDR3 sequences, with approximately 25% occurring only once. The sample taken for sequencing was CD8+ T cells from PBMCs. Receptor source: a human donor in good health (CMV status not recorded). Some clones in this sample may be carry-over from other donors' samples.

The chain links TRBV24-1 to TRBJ2-5; 9 bases agree with TRBD2. The germline gives CDR1 KGHDR, CDR2 SFDVKD. With V trimmed by 8 bases and J by 1 base, 7 bases remained unmatched. This CDR3 contains 15 residues. CDR3 DNA sequence: TGTGCCACCACTAGCGGGGAGGGAGCCCAAGAGACCCAGTACTTC. Its translation is CATTSGEGAQETQYF.

This clonotype was counted many times. V and J are TRBV5-1 and TRBJ2-7; no firm D call. The CDR3 runs to 12 residues. Deletions cut 4 bases from V and 5 bases from J, with 10 bases between. Germline V gene sequence: CDR1 SGHRS, CDR2 YFSETQ. CDR3 residues: CASSPKGDEQYF. The CDR3 DNA reads as TGCGCCAGCAGCCCGAAGGGCGACGAGCAGTACTTC.

J is TRBJ1-1 and V is TRBV14; 9 nucleotides agree with TRBD1. V dropped 0 bases and J dropped 4; count of bases not matched to a gene: 6. The V gene's germline CDR1 is SGHDN and CDR2 FVKESK. CDR3 length: 16 amino acids. The DNA for the CDR3 is TGTGCCAGCAGCCAAGAAGGAACGGACAGGGGCACTGAAGCTTTCTTT. It specifies CASSQEGTDRGTEAFF.

The chain couples TRBV6-2 or TRBV6-3 to TRBJ2-3; possibly TRBD1 or TRBD2 for D (5 bases each). Germline assignment: CDR1 MNHEY and CDR2 SVGEGT. With 6 bases removed from V and 8 bases from J, the gap between germline ends came to 15 bases. This CDR3 is built from 13 residues. This CDR3 is CASRSGTGRTQYF. The CDR3 region has the DNA TGTGCCAGCAGATCCGGGACGGGGCGTACGCAGTATTTT.

This clonotype was counted ten times or more. This sequence joins TRBV7-9 and TRBJ2-7, with D possibly TRBD1 on 5 matching bases. There are 14 residues in the CDR3. Trimming removed 0 bases from V and 1 base from J, with 7 bases in between. Looked up from germline, CDR1 is SEHNR and CDR2 is FQNEAQ (reference sequence). The DNA of the CDR3 is TGTGCCAGCAGCTTAGCGGGGCAGTCCTACGAGCAGTACGTC. It codes for CASSLAGQSYEQYV.

The CDR3 sequence: CASSQVLAGDEQFF. CDR3 in DNA: TGTGCCAGCAGCCAAGTACTAGCGGGGGACGAGCAGTTCTTC. This chain connects TRBV14 to TRBJ2-1, with TRBD2 matching 11 bases. CDR1 and CDR2 from the germline V gene are SGHDN and FVKESK. Losses at the gene ends were 1 base for V and 10 bases for J; bases not matched to a gene: 3. The CDR3 covers 14 residues. The whole variable domain, remainder taken from reference TRBV14 and TRBJ2-1, is EAGVTQFPSHSVIEKGQTVTLRCDPISGHDNLYWYRRVMGKEIKFLLHFVKESKQDESGMPNNRFLAERTGGTYSTLKVQPAELEDSGVYFCASSQVLAGDEQFFGPGTRLTVL.

CDR3 residues: CASSLAYTRIYGYTF. The DNA for the CDR3 is TGTGCCAGCAGCTTGGCTTACACCCGCATCTATGGCTACACCTTC. This chain connects TRBV5-5 to TRBJ1-2; D call uncertain. Trimming removed 0 bases from V and 4 bases from J, with 13 bases in between. CDR1 and CDR2 from the germline V gene are SGHKS and YYEKEE (reference sequence). CDR3 length equals 15 residues.

The chain has TRBV28 and TRBJ2-2; 7 positions agree with TRBD1. The germline V gene has CDR1 MDHEN and CDR2 SYDVKM. Trimming removed 8 bases from V and 5 bases from J; junction bases left unmatched: 20. The length of the CDR3 is 18 residues. CDR3 nucleotide sequence: TGTGCCAGCGCCCAGGGTTTGGCTCGGACAGGTCTTACCGGGGAGCTGTTTTTT. It codes for CASAQGLARTGLTGELFF.

This clonotype came up a few times. The V gene is TRBV10-3, the J gene TRBJ2-2, with 7 bases identical to TRBD2. From germline, CDR1 is ENHRY and CDR2 SYGVKD. J gave up 3 bases and V 2 bases, and 0 bases lay outside the gene matches. The CDR3 runs 14 residues. CDR3 in amino acids: CAISELADTGELFF. The CDR3, as DNA: TGTGCCATCAGTGAGCTAGCGGACACCGGGGAGCTGTTTTTT.

The chain uses TRBV2 and TRBJ2-7; a weak D match, TRBD2 (5 bases). From germline, CDR1 is SNHLY and CDR2 FYNNEI. CDR3 length equals 14 residues. V lost 6 bases and J 5 bases, leaving 17 bases between the germline ends. The CDR3 sequence: CASRTYIGNHEQYV. CDR3 bases: TGTGCCAGCAGGACCTACATCGGGAATCACGAGCAGTACGTC.

This clonotype showed up many times. The chain carries TRBV6-1 and TRBJ2-1; perhaps TRBD2 as D (5 bases). Germline CDR1 and CDR2: MNHNS and SASEGT. The CDR3 has 13 amino acids. V lost 3 bases and J 7 bases, leaving 10 bases between the germline ends. CDR3 sequence (DNA): TGTGCCAGCAGTGAGGACGGAGGTAATGAGCAGTTCTTC. This sequence encodes CASSEDGGNEQFF.

This clonotype was counted a few times. This rearrangement joins TRBV28 to TRBJ2-7; weak D call: TRBD1 (5 bases). The CDR3 runs 12 residues. The germline V gene has CDR1 MDHEN and CDR2 SYDVKM. CDR3 loop: CATKGKAYEQYV. DNA of the CDR3: TGTGCTACGAAGGGGAAAGCCTACGAGCAGTACGTC.

This rearrangement joins TRBV9 to TRBJ2-2; 9 bases align to TRBD1. The CDR3 loop spans 14 amino acids. The V gene's germline CDR1 is SGDLS and CDR2 YYNGEE. Losses at the gene ends were 3 bases for V and 7 bases for J; bases not matched to a gene: 4. CDR3 in DNA: TGTGCCAGCAGCGGGACAGGGGTCGGCGGGGAGCTGTTTTTT. Protein product: CASSGTGVGGELFF.